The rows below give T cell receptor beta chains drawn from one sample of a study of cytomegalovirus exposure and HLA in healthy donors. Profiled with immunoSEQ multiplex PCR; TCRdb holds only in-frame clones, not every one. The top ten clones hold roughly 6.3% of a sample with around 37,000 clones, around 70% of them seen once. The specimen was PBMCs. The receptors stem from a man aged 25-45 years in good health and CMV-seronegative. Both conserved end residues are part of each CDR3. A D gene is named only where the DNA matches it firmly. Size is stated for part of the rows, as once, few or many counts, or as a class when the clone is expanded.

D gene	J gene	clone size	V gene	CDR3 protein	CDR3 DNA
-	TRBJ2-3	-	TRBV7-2	CASSPPPGTDTQYF	TGTGCCAGCAGCCCCCCCCCGGGCACAGATACGCAGTATTTT
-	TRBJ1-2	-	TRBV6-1	CASFLDLTNYGYPF	TGTGCCAGCTTTCTCGATTTAACTAACTATGGCTACCCCTTC
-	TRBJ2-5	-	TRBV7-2	CASSLVGALQETQYF	TGTGCCAGCAGCCTGGTGGGGGCCCTCCAAGAGACCCAGTACTTC
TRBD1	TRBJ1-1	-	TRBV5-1	CASSLETGGTEAFF	TGCGCCAGCAGCTTGGAAACAGGGGGCACTGAAGCTTTCTTT
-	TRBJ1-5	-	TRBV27	CASSPGSGSNQPQHF	TGTGCCAGCAGCCCAGGCTCAGGGAGCAATCAGCCCCAGCATTTT
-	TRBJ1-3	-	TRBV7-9	CASSTSQGNTIYF	TGTGCCAGCAGCACTAGCCAGGGAAACACCATATATTTT
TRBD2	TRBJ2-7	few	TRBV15	CATSREGTRSSYEQYF	TGTGCCACCAGCAGAGAGGGGACTAGATCTTCGTACGAGCAGTACTTC
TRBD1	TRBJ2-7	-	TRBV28	CASGDRSYF	TGTGCCAGCGGGGACAGATCCTACTTC
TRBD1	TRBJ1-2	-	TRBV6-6	CASSHIRDRGLNGYTF	TGTGCCAGCAGTCACATCAGGGACAGGGGGCTAAATGGCTACACCTTC
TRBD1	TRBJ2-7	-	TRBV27	CASRMTGIPYEQYF	TGTGCCAGCAGGATGACAGGGATCCCCTACGAGCAGTACTTC
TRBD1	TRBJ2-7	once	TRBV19	CASSKTDRDTYEQYF	TGTGCCAGTAGTAAAACGGACAGGGACACCTACGAGCAGTACTTC
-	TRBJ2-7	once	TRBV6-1	CASRDRTGTYEQYF	TGTGCCAGCAGGGATAGAACCGGGACCTACGAGCAGTACTTC
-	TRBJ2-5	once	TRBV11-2	CASSLGQRQETQYF	TGTGCCAGCAGCTTAGGGCAGAGGCAAGAGACCCAGTACTTC
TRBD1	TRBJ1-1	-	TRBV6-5	CASSYPGQGATEAFF	TGTGCCAGCAGTTACCCGGGACAGGGGGCCACTGAAGCTTTCTTT
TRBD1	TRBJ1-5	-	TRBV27	CASSSVRDSDQPQHF	TGTGCCAGCAGTTCCGTCCGGGACAGCGATCAGCCCCAGCATTTT
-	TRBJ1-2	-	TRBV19	CASTRGVGYTF	TGTGCCAGTACCAGGGGAGTTGGCTACACCTTC
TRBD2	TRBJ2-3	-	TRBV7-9	CASSSGGSVTDTQYF	TGTGCCAGCAGTTCGGGGGGGTCTGTCACAGATACGCAGTATTTT
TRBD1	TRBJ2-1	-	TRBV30	CAWSQGALRGPFF	TGTGCCTGGAGTCAGGGGGCGTTGCGGGGTCCGTTCTTC
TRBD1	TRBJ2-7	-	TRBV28	CASSSIKRTGGLGYF	TGTGCCAGCAGTTCAATAAAACGGACAGGGGGCCTCGGATACTTC
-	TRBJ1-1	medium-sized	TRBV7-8	CASSAPRDDEAFF	TGTGCCAGCAGCGCACCCAGGGATGATGAAGCTTTCTTT
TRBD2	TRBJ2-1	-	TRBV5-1	CASSAGLAGQNEQFF	TGCGCCAGCAGCGCGGGACTAGCGGGACAAAATGAGCAGTTCTTC
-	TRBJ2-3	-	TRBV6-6	CASRTAGTDTQYF	TGTGCCAGCCGGACAGCGGGCACAGATACGCAGTATTTT
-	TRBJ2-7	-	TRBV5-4	CASSLAPDSYGQYF	TGTGCCAGCAGCTTGGCCCCGGACAGTTACGGGCAGTACTTC
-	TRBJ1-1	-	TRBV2	CASSEPVLQSAFF	TGTGCCAGCAGTGAACCCGTCCTTCAGTCGGCTTTCTTT